Presented here are 23 T cell receptor beta chains from one specimen sequenced in a study of cytomegalovirus exposure and HLA in healthy donors (dated by TCRdb to the late 2010s). Library preparation was by the immunoSEQ multiplex PCR assay. The multiplex PCR relied on a mix of 60 forward primers for TCR Vbeta segments and 13 reverse primers for TCR Jbeta segments. TCRdb stores this immuneACCESS table with in-frame sequences only. Part of the clones is absent; in the studies checked, under half of the shortfall reflects unresolved V genes, and no reason is known for the rest. The sample contains 50,000 to 60,000 clones, approximately 70% of them found a single time. The ten largest clones take up roughly 2.9% of the sample. Sequenced: PBMCs. These receptors were taken from a man aged 18 to 35 in good health and CMV-seronegative.

The J gene is TRBJ2-7, the V gene TRBV29-1; possible D gene TRBD2, 5 bases. From germline, CDR1 is SQVTM and CDR2 ANQGSEA. There are 12 residues in the CDR3. V was clipped by 4 bases and J by 2 bases, with 9 bases between them. CDR3 bases: TGCAGCGTTGCTTTCGGGACCTACGAGCAGTACTTC. This translates into CSVAFGTYEQYF.

The chain combines TRBV6-4 with TRBJ2-5; 9 bases fit TRBD1. The junction had 7 bases not matched to a gene; V was cut back by 3 bases and J by 5 bases. The CDR3 is made up of 15 amino acids. From germline, CDR1 is MRHNA and CDR2 SNTAGT. CDR3 amino acids: CASSEGTGIFETQYF. The CDR3 DNA follows: TGTGCCAGCAGTGAAGGGACAGGGATTTTCGAGACCCAGTACTTC.

The gene calls are TRBV11-2 and TRBJ1-4; D may be TRBD1 (5 bases). Trimming stripped 3 bases from V and 2 bases from J, with 7 bases between. The germline CDR1 and CDR2 sequences are SGHAT and FQNNGV. This CDR3 comprises 14 residues. The CDR3 protein is CASSLGTTNEKLFF. In DNA form, the CDR3 reads TGTGCCAGCAGCTTGGGGACTACTAATGAAAAACTGTTTTTT.

V usage is TRBV7-6 and J usage is TRBJ2-1; 10 bases align to TRBD2. Germline V gives CDR1 SGHVS, CDR2 FNYEAQ. V lost 4 bases, J lost 7 bases, and 4 bases stayed unmatched. This CDR3 spans 14 amino acids. CDR3 protein: CASSSGLAKNEQFF. CDR3 bases: TGTGCCAGCAGCTCGGGACTAGCGAAAAATGAGCAGTTCTTC.

The rearrangement links TRBV5-4 to TRBJ1-1; no clear D gene. Trimming shortened V by 0 bases and J by 5 bases, and 8 bases separated the two germline ends. Germline V gene sequence: CDR1 SGHNT, CDR2 YYREEE (reference sequence). The CDR3 length is 13 residues. CDR3: CASSLGGTTEAFF. The DNA of the CDR3 is TGTGCCAGCAGCTTGGGAGGTACAACTGAAGCTTTCTTT.

The rearrangement uses TRBV4-3 and TRBJ1-5, with D hard to call. CDR3 size: 15 residues. Trimming stripped 2 bases from V and 0 bases from J, with 8 bases between. The germline V gene encodes CDR1 LGHNA and CDR2 YSLEER. CDR3 in DNA: TGCGCCAGCAGCCAATCCTTTAATAGCAATCAGCCCCAGCATTTT. This sequence encodes CASSQSFNSNQPQHF.

This chain links TRBV7-9 with TRBJ2-7, with TRBD2 identical over 7 bases. Germline trimming cut 0 bases from V and 12 bases from J; bases unmatched to any gene: 8. This CDR3 region has 13 residues. Germline V CDR1 and CDR2: SEHNR, FQNEAQ (reference sequence). The CDR3 coding sequence is TGTGCCAGCAGCTTAGCGGGCGGGGGAGTCGTGTACTTC. Its translation: CASSLAGGGVVYF. The full variable domain, with the rest looked up from reference TRBV7-9 and TRBJ2-7, is DTGVSQNPRHKITKRGQNVTFRCDPISEHNRLYWYRQTLGQGPEFLTYFQNEAQLEKSRLLSDRFSAERPKGSFSTLEIQRTEQGDSAMYLCASSLAGGGVVYFGPGTRLTVT.

The chain joins TRBV28 to TRBJ2-7; TRBD1 matches 7 bases. J lost 2 bases, V lost 3 bases, and 4 bases had no gene match. CDR3 length: 14 amino acids. Germline V gene data show CDR1 as MDHEN and CDR2 as SYDVKM. CDR3 DNA: TGTGCCAGCAGTTTGCGTCAGGGGGCCTACGAGCAGTACTTC. Its translation: CASSLRQGAYEQYF.

The rearrangement links TRBV7-8 to TRBJ2-1; D possibly corresponds to TRBD2 (6 bases). The germline V gene encodes CDR1 SGHVS and CDR2 FQNEAQ. V lost 2 bases and J lost 3, with 11 bases in between. The CDR3 is made up of 15 amino acids. The CDR3 here is CASSLRGGNYNEQFF. The CDR3 DNA is TGTGCCAGCAGCTTACGGGGCGGGAACTACAATGAGCAGTTCTTC.

This clone has only a few counts. The chain employs TRBV28 and TRBJ2-7, with a tentative D call TRBD1 (6 bases). CDR3 length: 17 residues. Deletions cut 6 bases from V and 1 base from J, with 22 bases between. Germline CDR1 is MDHEN and CDR2 is SYDVKM. The CDR3: CASRPPIRGQVSYEQYF. The CDR3 DNA sequence: TGTGCCAGCAGGCCTCCAATCAGGGGTCAAGTATCCTACGAGCAGTACTTC.

This chain links TRBV20-1 with TRBJ1-2, with D unclear. Trimming removed 4 bases from V and 8 bases from J, with 8 bases in between. CDR1 is DFQATT, CDR2 SNEGSKA, per germline (reference sequence). CDR3 length: 10 amino acids. The CDR3 spells CSATDAGYTF. DNA of the CDR3: TGCAGTGCTACCGATGCGGGCTACACCTTC.

This clone appeared once. The V call is TRBV27, the J call TRBJ2-7; 10 bases are a match to TRBD2. Germline-derived CDR1 and CDR2 are MNHEY and SMNVEV (reference sequence). V shed 4 bases, J shed 4 bases, and the junction held 4 bases outside the gene matches. CDR3 length: 14 residues. The CDR3 region has the DNA TGTGCCAGCAGTTCAATACTAGCGGGGTACGAGCAGTACTTC. Translation gives CASSSILAGYEQYF.

The V call is TRBV13, the J call TRBJ2-1; 8 bases are a match to TRBD2. Per germline, CDR1 PRHDT and CDR2 FYEKMQ (reference sequence). This CDR3 contains 15 residues. With V trimmed by 2 bases and J by 4 bases, 4 bases remained unmatched. The CDR3 spells CASSLNRGGYNEQFF. The CDR3 DNA sequence: TGTGCCAGCAGCTTAAACCGGGGGGGTTACAATGAGCAGTTCTTC.

This sequence joins TRBV6-5 and TRBJ2-5; D is perhaps TRBD2 (7 bases). V lost 4 bases, J lost 3 bases, and 15 bases lay in between. The CDR3 sequence is 15 residues long. Germline V gives CDR1 MNHEY, CDR2 SVGAGI. The DNA for the CDR3 is TGTGCCAGCAGTTCCCTGGGGGCGGGAGAAGAGACCCAGTACTTC. Protein sequence: CASSSLGAGEETQYF.

This clone appeared once. The chain links TRBV5-1 to TRBJ2-2; 8 nucleotides match TRBD1. V lost 2 bases, J lost 3 bases, and 3 bases stayed unmatched. The CDR3 is 15 residues long. Germline V gene lookup returns CDR1 SGHRS and CDR2 YFSETQ. The CDR3 coding sequence is TGCGCCAGCAGCTTAGGACAGGGCTACACCGGGGAGCTGTTTTTT. The encoded protein is CASSLGQGYTGELFF.

The V and J genes are TRBV11-3 and TRBJ2-3, with TRBD1 identical over 9 bases. Germline-derived CDR1 and CDR2 are SGHNT and YENEEA. CDR3 length: 13 amino acids. Unmatched junction bases numbered 2, after V lost 3 bases and J lost 7 bases. CDR3 residues: CASSFGQGYTQYF. The CDR3 DNA reads TGTGCCAGCAGCTTTGGACAGGGGTATACGCAGTATTTT.

This clone was seen a single time. The V and J genes are TRBV18 and TRBJ2-3; 7 bases fit TRBD2. The CDR3 is 15 amino acids. The trim removed 3 bases at V and 5 bases at J, leaving 8 bases unmatched. Germline CDR1 and CDR2: KGHSH and LQKENI. The CDR3 region has the DNA TGTGCCAGCTCACCTAGGTCTTCGGGGGGAGATACGCAGTATTTT. It codes for CASSPRSSGGDTQYF.

V usage is TRBV10-1 and J usage is TRBJ2-1, with D possibly matching TRBD2 (6 bases). CDR1 WNHNN and CDR2 SYGVQD come from the germline V gene (reference sequence). V lost 8 bases, J lost 8 bases, and 13 bases lay in between. The CDR3 totals 12 residues. The CDR3 DNA follows: TGCGCCAGCTCGGGGGTAACGGATGAGCAGTTCTTC. This gives the protein CASSGVTDEQFF.

The gene calls are TRBV7-9 and TRBJ1-5; 7 nucleotides match TRBD1. The CDR3 has 14 amino acids. Germline V gene data show CDR1 as SEHNR and CDR2 as FQNEAQ (reference sequence). V lost 5 bases and J lost 6; bases outside the gene matches: 7. The CDR3 sequence is CASSQDRASQPQHF. As DNA, the CDR3 is TGTGCCAGCAGCCAAGACAGGGCTAGTCAGCCCCAGCATTTT.

CDR3 in amino acids: CASSLEYQGWNTEAFF. In DNA, the CDR3 is TGTGCCAGCAGCTTAGAGTATCAGGGGTGGAACACTGAAGCTTTCTTT. The rearrangement joins TRBV7-8 to TRBJ1-1, with a weak D call TRBD1 (6 bases). Germline V CDR1 and CDR2: SGHVS, FQNEAQ. This CDR3 has 16 residues. Trimming left V 1 base short and J 1 base short, with 13 bases between.

This clone is a singleton in its sample. V is TRBV7-2 and J is TRBJ2-1; D is undetermined. Trimming stripped 7 bases from V and 7 bases from J, with 11 bases between. This CDR3 contains 12 residues. CDR1 SGHTA and CDR2 FQGNSA come from the germline V gene. The CDR3 nucleotides are TGTGCCAGCACCGTCTTGGCAAATGAGCAGTTCTTC. It translates to CASTVLANEQFF. The full variable domain, completed using reference TRBV7-2 and TRBJ2-1, is GAGVSQSPSNKVTEKGKDVELRCDPISGHTALYWYRQSLGQGLEFLIYFQGNSAPDKSGLPSDRFSAERTGGSVSTLTIQRTQQEDSAVYLCASTVLANEQFFGPGTRLTVL.

The chain employs TRBV2 and TRBJ2-3; the D gene is possibly TRBD2 (6 bases). With 5 bases removed from V and 0 bases from J, the gap between germline ends came to 9 bases. The CDR3 consists of 14 residues. Germline values: CDR1 SNHLY, CDR2 FYNNEI. CDR3: CASSLATSTDTQYF. DNA for the CDR3: TGTGCCAGCAGTCTAGCGACTAGCACAGATACGCAGTATTTT.

V gene TRBV6-5 combines with J gene TRBJ2-1, with D unclear. This CDR3 is 11 amino acids long. The germline gives CDR1 MNHEY, CDR2 SVGAGI. V gave up 5 bases and J gave up 8 bases, with 7 bases separating them. CDR3 nucleotide sequence: TGTGCCAGCAGTCAGGTGGATGAGCAGTTCTTC. This codes for CASSQVDEQFF.